The T cell receptor (beta chain) under discussion was sequenced for a study of spatial heterogeneity in lung cancer. Looking at the study overall: Compared with alpha-chain sequences, beta-chain sequences were consistently detected in greater numbers. An average of more than ten raw reads was observed per unique TCR and UMI combination. Study-wide findings and caveats: At resection, ubiquitous expanded tumor TCRs appeared in blood more than at follow-up.

Time point in this sample: sample taken at primary tumor resection. Unsorted samples of tumor, nontumor lung or frozen PBMC had their whole RNA sequenced. Samples came from 60 to 75 TRACERx patients with untreated early-stage lung cancer. Concerning this clonotype itself: Antigen: not known.

Each CDR3 protein is one row after TCRdb ran MiXCR on the 5' RACE reads. The data show about 50,000 distinct CDR3 sequences, with about 7.6% seen just once and 13% held by the top ten. V was trimmed by 4 bases and J by 9 bases, leaving 12 bases between them. Germline V gene lookup returns CDR1 LNHDA and CDR2 SQIVND (reference sequence). CDR3 length equals 12 residues. This chain uses TRBV19 with TRBJ1-1; a possible D gene is TRBD1 (5 bases). This clonotype was sampled from a female donor with early-stage non-small cell lung cancer. This specimen was PBMCs, taken at surgery. This CDR3 is CASSTRDSKAFF. CDR3 DNA: TGTGCCAGTAGTACACGGGACTCCAAAGCTTTCTTT.